The following is a T cell receptor beta chain sequence with its context. Antigen: not known. CDR3 length: 16 amino acids. Trimming took 6 bases from V and 4 from J, leaving 21 bases between them. Germline V lookup: CDR1 LGHDT, CDR2 YNNKEL (reference sequence). This sample was taken from a study of CD8 T cells in Susac syndrome. Reverse transcription of about 0.45 to 1 ug RNA was carried out with random hexamers. The TCR beta CDR3 was amplified by immunoSEQ multiplex PCR across 54 Vbeta, 13 Jbeta. TCRdb re-derived calls from the immunoSEQ multiplex PCR reads in MiXCR, one entry per CDR3 protein. The sample lists about 300,000 distinct CDR3 sequences, about 91% occurring once. Study findings and constraints: A relatively small number of individuals underwent TCR sequencing and HLA analysis.

The study sequenced TCR beta in blood CD8+ and CD4+ T cells. The multiple sclerosis controls consisted of treatment-naive patients with relapsing-remitting disease, either stable or active. The origin of this receptor is a human donor with multiple sclerosis. This chain connects TRBV3-1 to TRBJ2-5; D ambiguous. Material: CD4+ T cells from PBMCs. The CDR3 protein is CASSGQWDTPLETQYF. DNA of the CDR3: TGTGCCAGCAGTGGGCAGTGGGATACTCCTCTAGAGACCCAGTACTTC.